The 9 T cell receptor beta chains below come from one sample, sequenced in a study of blood T cell repertoires in COVID-19. Profiled with immunoSEQ multiplex PCR; TCRdb holds only in-frame clones, not every one. The data hold 120,000 to 150,000 clones, with around 90% observed a single time. The sequenced sample consisted of peripheral blood. All receptors come from a woman aged 80 or over with acute or convalescent COVID-19.

V usage is TRBV10-3 and J usage is TRBJ1-1, with D maybe TRBD1 (5 bases). CDR1 and CDR2 (germline): ENHRY, SYGVKD. V was cut by 3 bases and J by 3 bases, with 8 bases left in between. This CDR3 has 13 amino acids. CDR3 DNA sequence: TGTGCCATCAGTGAAGTCAGGGACACTGAAGCTTTCTTT. Translating it yields CAISEVRDTEAFF.

This rearrangement joins TRBV2 to TRBJ1-6, with 8 bases lining up with TRBD1. Trimming took 6 bases from V and 0 from J; bases not matched to a gene: 4. CDR1 is SNHLY and CDR2 is FYNNEI in the germline V gene. This CDR3 contains 16 residues. CDR3 nucleotides: TGTGCCAGCAGACGGGACAGGAGCTCCTATAATTCACCCCTCCACTTT. This translates into CASRRDRSSYNSPLHF.

The CDR3 DNA follows: TGTGCCAGCAGCGTCGACAGAGAGAACTATGGCTACACCTTC. Translated, it gives CASSVDRENYGYTF. This chain uses TRBV7-9 with TRBJ1-2, with a tentative D call TRBD1 (5 bases). Germline V CDR1 and CDR2: SEHNR, FQNEAQ (reference sequence). V gave up 5 bases and J gave up 2 bases, with 12 bases separating them. The CDR3 has 14 amino acids.

The rearrangement links TRBV21-1 to TRBJ1-5; the D call TRBD1 from the table was never checked on the DNA. TRBV21-1 is flagged as a pseudogene. This CDR3 has 15 residues. This chain's CDR3 is CASSNISGNNQPQHF. CDR3 coding DNA: TGTGCCAGCAGCAATATTTCAGGTAACAATCAGCCCCAGCATTTT.

The chain joins TRBV5-1 to TRBJ1-1; TRBD1 matches at 8 bases. Germline V gene data show CDR1 as SGHRS and CDR2 as YFSETQ. V trimming: 4 bases; J trimming: 3 bases; junction bases outside the gene matches: 5. The CDR3 covers 14 residues. The CDR3 DNA is TGCGCCAGCAGCCGGGACAGGATATACACTGAAGCTTTCTTT. Its translation is CASSRDRIYTEAFF.

The V call is TRBV5-1, the J call TRBJ2-3, with TRBD2 matching 8 bases. Trimming at V came to 0 bases and at J to 5 bases, leaving 8 bases not matched to a gene. The CDR3 runs 16 residues. Germline loops: CDR1 SGHRS, CDR2 YFSETQ. CDR3: CASSLVTSGGQDTQYF. The CDR3 coding sequence is TGCGCCAGCAGCTTGGTTACTAGCGGCGGACAAGATACGCAGTATTTT.

The rearrangement links TRBV5-1 to TRBJ1-3; D gene ambiguous. V was cut by 1 base and J by 9 bases, with 11 bases left in between. The germline V gene has CDR1 SGHRS and CDR2 YFSETQ. This CDR3 spans 13 amino acids. DNA for the CDR3: TGCGCCAGCAGCTTGATTTCGGGTAGCACCATATATTTT. Encoded protein: CASSLISGSTIYF. Drawing the rest from reference TRBV5-1 and TRBJ1-3, the complete variable domain is KAGVTQTPRYLIKTRGQQVTLSCSPISGHRSVSWYQQTPGQGLQFLFEYFSETQRNKGNFPGRFSGRQFSNSRSEMNVSTLELGDSALYLCASSLISGSTIYFGEGSWLTVV.

The CDR3 bases are TGTGCCAGCAGCGTAGTTACTAGCACAGATACGCAGTATTTT. Amino acids: CASSVVTSTDTQYF. The chain uses TRBV9 and TRBJ2-3, with unresolved D. Trimming removed 0 bases from V and 0 bases from J, with 5 bases in between. This CDR3 region has 14 residues. Germline CDR1 and CDR2: SGDLS and YYNGEE.

CDR3 in amino acids: CASSERGMWGGGDQPQHF. The DNA of the CDR3 is TGTGCCAGCAGTGAAAGGGGAATGTGGGGGGGAGGCGATCAGCCCCAGCATTTT. The chain carries TRBV6-1 and TRBJ1-5; D is possibly TRBD1 (5 bases). V was trimmed by 2 bases and J by 5 bases, leaving 22 bases between them. This CDR3 has 18 residues. Germline assignment: CDR1 MNHNS and CDR2 SASEGT.